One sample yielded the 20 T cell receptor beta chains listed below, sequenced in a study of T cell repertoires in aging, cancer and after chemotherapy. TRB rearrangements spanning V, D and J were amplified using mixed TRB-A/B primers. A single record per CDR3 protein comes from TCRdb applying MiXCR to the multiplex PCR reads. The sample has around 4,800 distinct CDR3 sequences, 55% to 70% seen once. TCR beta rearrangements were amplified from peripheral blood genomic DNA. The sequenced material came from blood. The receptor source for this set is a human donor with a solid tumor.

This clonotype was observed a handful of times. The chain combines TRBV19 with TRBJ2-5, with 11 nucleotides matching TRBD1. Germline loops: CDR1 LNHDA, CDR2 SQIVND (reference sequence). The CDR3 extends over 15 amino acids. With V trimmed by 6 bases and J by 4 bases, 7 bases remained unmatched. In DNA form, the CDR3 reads TGTGCCAGTAGGACCGGGACAGGGGGTATAGAGACCCAGTACTTC. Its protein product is CASRTGTGGIETQYF.

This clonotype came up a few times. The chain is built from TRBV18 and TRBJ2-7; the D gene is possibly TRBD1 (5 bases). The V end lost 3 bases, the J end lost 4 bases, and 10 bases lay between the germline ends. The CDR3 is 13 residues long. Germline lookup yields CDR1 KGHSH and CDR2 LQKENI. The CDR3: CASSPTTDYEQYF. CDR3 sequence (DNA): TGTGCCAGCTCACCGACGACAGATTACGAGCAGTACTTC.

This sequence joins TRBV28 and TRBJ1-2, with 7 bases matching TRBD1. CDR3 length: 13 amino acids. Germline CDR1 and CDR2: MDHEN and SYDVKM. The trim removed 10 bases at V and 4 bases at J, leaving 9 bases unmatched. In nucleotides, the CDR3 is TGTGCCATAGCCCAGGGGGTGAGCTATGGCTACACCTTC. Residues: CAIAQGVSYGYTF.

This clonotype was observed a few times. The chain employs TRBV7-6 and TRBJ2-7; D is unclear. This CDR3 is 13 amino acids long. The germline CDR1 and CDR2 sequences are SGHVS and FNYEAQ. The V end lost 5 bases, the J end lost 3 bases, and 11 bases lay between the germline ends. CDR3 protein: CASSPGPNYEQYF. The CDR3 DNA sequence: TGTGCCAGCAGCCCCGGACCGAACTACGAGCAGTACTTC.

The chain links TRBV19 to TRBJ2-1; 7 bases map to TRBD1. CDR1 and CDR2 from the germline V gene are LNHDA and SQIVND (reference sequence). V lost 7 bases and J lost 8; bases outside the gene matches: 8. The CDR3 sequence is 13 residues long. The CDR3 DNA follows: TGTGCCAGTACTACGACAGGGTGGTATGAGCAGTTCTTC. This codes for CASTTTGWYEQFF.

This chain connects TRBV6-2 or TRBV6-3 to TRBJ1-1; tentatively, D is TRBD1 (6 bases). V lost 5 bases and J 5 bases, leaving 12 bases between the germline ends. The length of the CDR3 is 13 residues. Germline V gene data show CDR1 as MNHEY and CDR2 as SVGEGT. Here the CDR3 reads CASSEQGGTEAFF. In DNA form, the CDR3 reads TGTGCCAGCAGTGAACAAGGGGGGACTGAAGCTTTCTTT.

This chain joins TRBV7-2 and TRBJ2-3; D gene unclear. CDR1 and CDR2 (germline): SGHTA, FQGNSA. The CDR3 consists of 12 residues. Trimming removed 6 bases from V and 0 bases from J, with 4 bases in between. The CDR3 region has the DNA TGTGCCAGCAGTTCTAGCACAGATACGCAGTATTTT. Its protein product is CASSSSTDTQYF.

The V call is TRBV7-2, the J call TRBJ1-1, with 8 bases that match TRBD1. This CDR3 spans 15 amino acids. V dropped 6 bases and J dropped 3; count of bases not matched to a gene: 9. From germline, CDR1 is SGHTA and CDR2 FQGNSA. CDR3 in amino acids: CASSPPNRGDTEAFF. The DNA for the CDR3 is TGTGCCAGCAGTCCTCCAAACAGGGGGGACACTGAAGCTTTCTTT.

The chain's CDR3 is CASSQVNRGAYNSPLHF. The CDR3 region has the DNA TGCGCCAGCAGCCAAGTAAACAGGGGAGCCTATAATTCACCCCTCCACTTT. J is TRBJ1-6 and V is TRBV4-1; 7 bases align to TRBD1. The CDR3 runs to 17 residues. V was pared by 1 base and J by 2 bases, with 5 bases of the junction left unmatched. Germline lookup yields CDR1 MGHRA and CDR2 YSYEKL.

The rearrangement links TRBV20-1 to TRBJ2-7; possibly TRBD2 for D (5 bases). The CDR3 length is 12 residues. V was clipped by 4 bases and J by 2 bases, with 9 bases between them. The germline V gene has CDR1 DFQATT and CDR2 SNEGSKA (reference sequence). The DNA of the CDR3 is TGCAGTGCTATAGCCGGGGCCTACGAGCAGTACTTC. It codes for CSAIAGAYEQYF.

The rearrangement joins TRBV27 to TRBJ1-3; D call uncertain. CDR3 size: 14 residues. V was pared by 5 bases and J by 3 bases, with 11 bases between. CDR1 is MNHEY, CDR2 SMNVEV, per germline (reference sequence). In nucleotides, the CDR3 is TGTGCCAGCAGTAGAGCATCGAGTGGAAACACCATATATTTT. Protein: CASSRASSGNTIYF.

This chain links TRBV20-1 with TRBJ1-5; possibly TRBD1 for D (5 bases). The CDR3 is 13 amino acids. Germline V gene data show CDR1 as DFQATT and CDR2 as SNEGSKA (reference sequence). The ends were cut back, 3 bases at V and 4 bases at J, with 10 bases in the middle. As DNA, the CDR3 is TGCAGTGCTAGGAGGACACGGAATCAGCCCCAGCATTTT. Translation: CSARRTRNQPQHF.

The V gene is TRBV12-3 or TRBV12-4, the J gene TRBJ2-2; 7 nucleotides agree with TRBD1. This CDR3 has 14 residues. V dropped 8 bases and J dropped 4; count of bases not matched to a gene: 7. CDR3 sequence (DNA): TGTGCCAGCTTGACAGGGTTCATCACCGGGGAGCTGTTTTTT. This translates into CASLTGFITGELFF.

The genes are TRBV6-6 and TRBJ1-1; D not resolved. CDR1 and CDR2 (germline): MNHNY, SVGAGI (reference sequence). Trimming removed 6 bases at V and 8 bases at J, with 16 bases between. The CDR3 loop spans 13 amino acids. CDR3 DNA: TGTGCCAGCAGCGCGGAAAGGATTAGGGAAGCTTTCTTT. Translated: CASSAERIREAFF.

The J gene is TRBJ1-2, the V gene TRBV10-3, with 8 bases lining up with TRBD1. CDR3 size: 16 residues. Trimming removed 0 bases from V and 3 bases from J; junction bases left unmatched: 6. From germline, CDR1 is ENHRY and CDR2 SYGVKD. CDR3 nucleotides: TGTGCCATCAGTGAGTCGAGCAGGGGGCCCGACTATGGCTACACCTTC. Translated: CAISESSRGPDYGYTF.

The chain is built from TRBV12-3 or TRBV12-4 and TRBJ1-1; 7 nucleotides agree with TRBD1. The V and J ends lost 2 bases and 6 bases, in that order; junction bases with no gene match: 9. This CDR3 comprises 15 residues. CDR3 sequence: CASSLWHRGGAEAFF. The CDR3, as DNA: TGTGCCAGCAGTTTATGGCACAGGGGAGGAGCTGAAGCTTTCTTT.

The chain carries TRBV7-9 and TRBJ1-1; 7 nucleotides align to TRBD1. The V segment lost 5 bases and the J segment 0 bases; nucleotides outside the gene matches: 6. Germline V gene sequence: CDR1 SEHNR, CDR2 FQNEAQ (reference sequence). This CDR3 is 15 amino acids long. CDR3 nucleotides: TGTGCCAGCAGCCCCCAACAGGGGTTGAACACTGAAGCTTTCTTT. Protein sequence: CASSPQQGLNTEAFF.

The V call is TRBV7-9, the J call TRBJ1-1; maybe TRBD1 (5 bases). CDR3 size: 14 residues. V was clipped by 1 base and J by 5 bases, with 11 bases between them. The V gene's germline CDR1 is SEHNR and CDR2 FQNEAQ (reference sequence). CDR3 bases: TGTGCCAGCAGCTTAGAAGGGGTCGGGACTGAAGCTTTCTTT. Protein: CASSLEGVGTEAFF.

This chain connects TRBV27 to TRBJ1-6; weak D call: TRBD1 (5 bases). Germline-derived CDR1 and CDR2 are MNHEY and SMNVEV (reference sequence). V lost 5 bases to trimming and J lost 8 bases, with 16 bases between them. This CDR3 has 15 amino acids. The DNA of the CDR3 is TGTGCCAGCAGTATTACCGGGACCTGGGATTCACCCCTCCACTTT. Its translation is CASSITGTWDSPLHF.

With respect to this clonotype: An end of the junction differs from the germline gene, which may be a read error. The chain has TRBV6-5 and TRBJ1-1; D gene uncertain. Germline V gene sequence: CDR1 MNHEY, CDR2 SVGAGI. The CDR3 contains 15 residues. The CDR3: CASSYPRTVNTEALF. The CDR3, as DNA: TGTGCCAGCAGTTACCCGAGGACGGTGAACACTGAAGCTTTGTTT.